Below, one TCR beta chain is given with its context. Per the original methods: Nucleated cell number was recorded as an estimate derived from reference gene primer amplification. Using immunoSEQ multiplex PCR, the repertoire was profiled, and TCRdb retains in-frame clones only, with some absent. That table furnishes V, J and clone size, whereas the DNA furnished D and trimming. The sample lists around 130,000 clones; about 86% were seen once. Participants had their cohort set by participant-reported clinical history. The data derive from a study of blood T cell repertoires in COVID-19. Study overall: Researchers got acute and convalescent COVID-19 samples from the United States, Italy and Spain.

This CDR3 is built from 17 residues. V lost 5 bases, J lost 0 bases, and 19 bases lay in between. The germline CDR1 and CDR2 sequences are MNHEY and SMNVEV (reference sequence). What was sequenced was PBMCs or T cells enriched from blood (not recorded which). This clonotype originated in a man aged 35-49 years with acute COVID-19. This chain links TRBV27 with TRBJ1-2; D is possibly TRBD1 (6 bases). The CDR3 nucleotides are TGTGCCAGCAGTCCTTCCACCCCGGACAGAGCTAACTATGGCTACACCTTC. Residues: CASSPSTPDRANYGYTF.